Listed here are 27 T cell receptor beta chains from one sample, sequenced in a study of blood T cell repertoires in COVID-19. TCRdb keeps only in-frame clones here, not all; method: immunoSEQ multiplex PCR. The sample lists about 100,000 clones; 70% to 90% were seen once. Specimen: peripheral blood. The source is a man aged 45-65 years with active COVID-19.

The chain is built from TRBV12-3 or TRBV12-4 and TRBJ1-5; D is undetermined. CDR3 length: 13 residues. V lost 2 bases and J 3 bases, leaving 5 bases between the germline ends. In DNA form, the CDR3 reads TGTGCCAGCAGTTTACCCTACAATCAGCCCCAGCATTTT. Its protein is CASSLPYNQPQHF.

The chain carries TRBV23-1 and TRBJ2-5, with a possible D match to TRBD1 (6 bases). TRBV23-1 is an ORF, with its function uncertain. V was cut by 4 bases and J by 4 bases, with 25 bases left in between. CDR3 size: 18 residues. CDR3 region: CASSRQLFRDNMGETQYF. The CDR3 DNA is TGCGCCAGCAGTCGCCAACTTTTTCGGGACAATATGGGAGAGACCCAGTACTTC.

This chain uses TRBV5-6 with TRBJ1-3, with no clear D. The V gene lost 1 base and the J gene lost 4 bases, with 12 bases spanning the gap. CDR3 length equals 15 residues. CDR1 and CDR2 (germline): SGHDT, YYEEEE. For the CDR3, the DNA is TGTGCCAGCAGCTTGACCAGTCTTATCGGAAACACCATATATTTT. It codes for CASSLTSLIGNTIYF.

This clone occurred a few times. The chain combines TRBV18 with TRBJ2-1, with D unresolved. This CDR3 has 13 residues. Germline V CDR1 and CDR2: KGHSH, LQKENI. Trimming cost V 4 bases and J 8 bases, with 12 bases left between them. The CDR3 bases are TGTGCCAGCTCACGCGGAGATCGGGATGAGCAGTTCTTC. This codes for CASSRGDRDEQFF.

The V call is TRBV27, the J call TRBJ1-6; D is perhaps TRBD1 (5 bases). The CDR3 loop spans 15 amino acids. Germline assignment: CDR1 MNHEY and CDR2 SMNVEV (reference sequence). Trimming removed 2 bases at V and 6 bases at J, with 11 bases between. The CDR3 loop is CASSLMGGGNSPLHF. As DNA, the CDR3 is TGTGCCAGCAGTTTAATGGGGGGGGGTAATTCACCCCTCCACTTT.

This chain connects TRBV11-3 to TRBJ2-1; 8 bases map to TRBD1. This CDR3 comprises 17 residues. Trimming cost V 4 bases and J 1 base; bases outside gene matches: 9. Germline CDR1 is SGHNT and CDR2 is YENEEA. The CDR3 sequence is CASSSRTGWNSYNEQFF. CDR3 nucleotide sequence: TGTGCCAGCAGCTCTCGGACAGGGTGGAATTCCTACAATGAGCAGTTCTTC.

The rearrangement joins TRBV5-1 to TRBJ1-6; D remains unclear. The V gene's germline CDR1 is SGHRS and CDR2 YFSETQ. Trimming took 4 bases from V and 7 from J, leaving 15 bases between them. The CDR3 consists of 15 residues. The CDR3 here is CASSEGPTRNSPLHF. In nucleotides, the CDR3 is TGCGCCAGCAGCGAGGGTCCCACTAGGAATTCACCCCTCCACTTT. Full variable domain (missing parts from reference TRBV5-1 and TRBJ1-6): KAGVTQTPRYLIKTRGQQVTLSCSPISGHRSVSWYQQTPGQGLQFLFEYFSETQRNKGNFPGRFSGRQFSNSRSEMNVSTLELGDSALYLCASSEGPTRNSPLHFGNGTRLTVT.

The CDR3 DNA reads TGTGCCAGCAGACCCGGACAGGGGCCCTACGAGCAGTACTTC. This translates into CASRPGQGPYEQYF. V is TRBV6-5 and J is TRBJ2-7; 9 bases are a match to TRBD1. Trimming at V came to 6 bases and at J to 2 bases, leaving 5 bases not matched to a gene. Germline-derived CDR1 and CDR2 are MNHEY and SVGAGI. The CDR3 is 14 amino acids.

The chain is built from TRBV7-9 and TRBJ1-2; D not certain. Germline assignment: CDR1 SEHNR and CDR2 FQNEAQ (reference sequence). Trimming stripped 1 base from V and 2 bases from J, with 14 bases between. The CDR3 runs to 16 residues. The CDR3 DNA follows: TGTGCCAGCAGCTTAGAATTCCCGGGTGAAAACTATGGCTACACCTTC. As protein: CASSLEFPGENYGYTF.

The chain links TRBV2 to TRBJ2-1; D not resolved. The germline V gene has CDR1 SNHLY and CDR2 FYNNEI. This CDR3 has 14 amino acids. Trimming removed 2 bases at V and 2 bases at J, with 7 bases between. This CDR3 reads CASSEQLTYNEQFF. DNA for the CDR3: TGTGCCAGCAGTGAACAGTTGACCTACAATGAGCAGTTCTTC.

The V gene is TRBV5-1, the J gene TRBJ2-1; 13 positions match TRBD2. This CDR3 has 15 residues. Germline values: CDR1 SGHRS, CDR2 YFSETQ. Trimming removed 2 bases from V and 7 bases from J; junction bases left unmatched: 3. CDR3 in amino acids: CASSFWTSGGNEQFF. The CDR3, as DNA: TGCGCCAGCAGCTTCTGGACTAGCGGGGGTAATGAGCAGTTCTTC.

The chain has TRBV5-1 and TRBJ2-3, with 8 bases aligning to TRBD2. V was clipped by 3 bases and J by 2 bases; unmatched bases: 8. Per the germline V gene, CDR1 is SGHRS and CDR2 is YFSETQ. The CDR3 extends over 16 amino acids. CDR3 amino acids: CASSSTAGEYTDTQYF. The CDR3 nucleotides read TGCGCCAGCAGCTCAACAGCGGGGGAATACACAGATACGCAGTATTTT. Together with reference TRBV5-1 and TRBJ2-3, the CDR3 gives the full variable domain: KAGVTQTPRYLIKTRGQQVTLSCSPISGHRSVSWYQQTPGQGLQFLFEYFSETQRNKGNFPGRFSGRQFSNSRSEMNVSTLELGDSALYLCASSSTAGEYTDTQYFGPGTRLTVL.

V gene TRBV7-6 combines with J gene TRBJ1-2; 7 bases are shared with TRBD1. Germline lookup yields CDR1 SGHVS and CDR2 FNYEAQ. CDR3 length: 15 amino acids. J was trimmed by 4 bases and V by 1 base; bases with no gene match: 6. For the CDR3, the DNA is TGTGCCAGCAGCTTAGACAGGGGTCTTCCCTATGGCTACACCTTC. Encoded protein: CASSLDRGLPYGYTF.

The CDR3 DNA reads as TGCGCCAGCAGCCAGTCACTAGTTGCCTACGAGCAGTACTTC. Its protein product is CASSQSLVAYEQYF. This chain uses TRBV4-1 with TRBJ2-7, with D possibly matching TRBD2 (5 bases). The V gene lost 3 bases and the J gene lost 2 bases, with 11 bases spanning the gap. The CDR3 spans 14 residues. Germline V gene sequence: CDR1 MGHRA, CDR2 YSYEKL.

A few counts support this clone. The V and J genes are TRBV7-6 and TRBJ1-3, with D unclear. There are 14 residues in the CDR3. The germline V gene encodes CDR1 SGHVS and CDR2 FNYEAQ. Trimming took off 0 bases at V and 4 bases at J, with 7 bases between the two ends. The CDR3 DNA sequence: TGTGCCAGCAGCTTAGCTGGACTCGGAAACACCATATATTTT. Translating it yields CASSLAGLGNTIYF.

CDR3 loop: CASSYSRALGEAFF. The CDR3 DNA reads TGTGCCAGCAGTTACTCGAGGGCCTTAGGGGAAGCTTTCTTT. The chain is built from TRBV6-2 or TRBV6-3 and TRBJ1-1; D is undetermined. Germline-derived CDR1 and CDR2 are MNHEY and SVGEGT. The CDR3 is made up of 14 amino acids. V shed 0 bases and J shed 8 bases, with 13 bases lying between them.

The CDR3 DNA reads as TGTGCCAGTCAGAGGGCTACCCAGGCCGATACGCAGTATTTT. It specifies CASQRATQADTQYF. The rearrangement joins TRBV7-9 to TRBJ2-3; tentatively, D is TRBD2 (5 bases). V lost 9 bases and J 6 bases, leaving 19 bases between the germline ends. This CDR3 is built from 14 residues. Germline CDR1 is SEHNR and CDR2 is FQNEAQ (reference sequence). The entire variable domain, with the rest obtained from reference TRBV7-9 and TRBJ2-3, is as follows: DTGVSQNPRHKITKRGQNVTFRCDPISEHNRLYWYRQTLGQGPEFLTYFQNEAQLEKSRLLSDRFSAERPKGSFSTLEIQRTEQGDSAMYLCASQRATQADTQYFGPGTRLTVL.

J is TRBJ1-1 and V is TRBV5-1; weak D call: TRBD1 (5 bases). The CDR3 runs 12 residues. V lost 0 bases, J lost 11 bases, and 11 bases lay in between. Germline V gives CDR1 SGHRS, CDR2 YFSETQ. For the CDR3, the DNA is TGCGCCAGCAGCTTGGCCGGGGGTAGCGCTTTCTTT. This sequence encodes CASSLAGGSAFF.

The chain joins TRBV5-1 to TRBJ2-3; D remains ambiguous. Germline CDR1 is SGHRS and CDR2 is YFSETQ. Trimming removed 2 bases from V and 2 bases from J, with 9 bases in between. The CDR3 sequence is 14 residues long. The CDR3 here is CASSFLDPTDTQYF. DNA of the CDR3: TGCGCCAGCAGCTTCCTAGACCCCACAGATACGCAGTATTTT.

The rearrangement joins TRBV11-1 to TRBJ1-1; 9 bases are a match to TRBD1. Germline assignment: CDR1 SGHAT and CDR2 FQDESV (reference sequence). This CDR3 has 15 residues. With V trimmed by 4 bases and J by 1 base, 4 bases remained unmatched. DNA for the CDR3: TGTGCCAGCAGCTCGGGACAGGGCTGGAACACTGAAGCTTTCTTT. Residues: CASSSGQGWNTEAFF.

CDR3 region: CASSLRGNTEAFF. The CDR3 coding sequence is TGTGCCAGCAGCCTCCGGGGGAACACTGAAGCTTTCTTT. V is TRBV12-3 or TRBV12-4 and J is TRBJ1-1; D uncertain. V was shortened by 6 bases and J by 1 base, with 9 bases between the two germline ends. This CDR3 contains 13 residues.

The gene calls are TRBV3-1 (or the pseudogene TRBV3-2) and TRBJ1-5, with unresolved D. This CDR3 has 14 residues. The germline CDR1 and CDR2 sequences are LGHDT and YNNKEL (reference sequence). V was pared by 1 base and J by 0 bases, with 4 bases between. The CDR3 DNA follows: TGTGCCAGCAGCCAAGGACATAGCAATCAGCCCCAGCATTTT. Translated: CASSQGHSNQPQHF.

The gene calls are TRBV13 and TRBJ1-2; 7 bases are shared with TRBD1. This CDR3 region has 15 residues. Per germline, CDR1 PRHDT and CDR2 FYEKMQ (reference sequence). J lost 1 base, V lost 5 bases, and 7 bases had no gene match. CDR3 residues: CASSLLDRDNYGYTF. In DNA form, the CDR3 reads TGTGCCAGCAGCCTCCTCGACAGGGATAACTATGGCTACACCTTC.

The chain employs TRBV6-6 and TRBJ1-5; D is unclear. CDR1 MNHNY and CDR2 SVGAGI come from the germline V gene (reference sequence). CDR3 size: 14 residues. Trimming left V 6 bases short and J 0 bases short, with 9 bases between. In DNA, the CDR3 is TGTGCCAGCAGCCTCATAGATAGCAATCAGCCCCAGCATTTT. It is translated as CASSLIDSNQPQHF.

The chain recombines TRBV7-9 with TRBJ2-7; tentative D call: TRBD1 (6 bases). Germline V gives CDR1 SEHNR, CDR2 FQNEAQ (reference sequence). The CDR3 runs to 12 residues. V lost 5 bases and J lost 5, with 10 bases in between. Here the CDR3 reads CASSVQGDEQYF. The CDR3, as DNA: TGTGCCAGCAGCGTACAGGGAGACGAGCAGTACTTC.

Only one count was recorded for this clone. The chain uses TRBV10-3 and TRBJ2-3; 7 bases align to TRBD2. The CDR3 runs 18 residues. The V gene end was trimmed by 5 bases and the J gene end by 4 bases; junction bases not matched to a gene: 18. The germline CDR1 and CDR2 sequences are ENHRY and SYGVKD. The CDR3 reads CAISTAGTTITRADTQYF. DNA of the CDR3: TGTGCCATCAGTACCGCCGGGACTACAATAACCCGGGCAGATACGCAGTATTTT.

This chain's CDR3 is CASSYRVYDTEAFF. CDR3 in DNA: TGTGCCAGCAGCTACAGGGTCTATGACACTGAAGCTTTCTTT. V and J are TRBV7-9 and TRBJ1-1, with D perhaps matching TRBD1 (6 bases). Germline V CDR1 and CDR2: SEHNR, FQNEAQ (reference sequence). The CDR3 sequence is 14 residues long. The V gene lost 4 bases and the J gene lost 3 bases, with 12 bases spanning the gap.